This T cell receptor (beta chain) was identified in a study of T cells after yellow fever vaccination. Study summary: Libraries from low-cell-number fractions were prepared with the SMART-Seq v4 Ultra Low Input RNA kit.

This clonotype showed up many times. The target antigen is unknown. Germline loops: CDR1 SGHRS, CDR2 YFSETQ. Trimming removed 4 bases from V and 1 base from J, with 16 bases in between. The CDR3 length is 16 residues. For TCR, cDNA came from 5'RACE template switching, which added a universal primer site and UMIs. TCRdb re-called the 5' RACE reads with MiXCR, one entry per CDR3 protein. The profile shows about 150,000 distinct CDR3 sequences, 5% to 7.5% of them singletons. Notes on the study in general: Clonotypes shared by both compartments, CD4 and CD8, made up a small share. A weaker secondary response peaked on day 5, the primary on day 15.

The specimen comprised CD4+ T cells sorted from PBMCs, sampled 10 days after the yellow fever booster vaccination. The TCR sequence derives from a man between 25 and 39 years old who received the YFV17D yellow fever vaccine. The V and J genes are TRBV5-1 and TRBJ2-3; possibly TRBD1 for D (6 bases). The CDR3 loop reads CASSLEGGYGTDTQYF. The CDR3, as DNA: TGCGCCAGCAGCCTGGAAGGGGGTTATGGCACAGATACGCAGTATTTT.